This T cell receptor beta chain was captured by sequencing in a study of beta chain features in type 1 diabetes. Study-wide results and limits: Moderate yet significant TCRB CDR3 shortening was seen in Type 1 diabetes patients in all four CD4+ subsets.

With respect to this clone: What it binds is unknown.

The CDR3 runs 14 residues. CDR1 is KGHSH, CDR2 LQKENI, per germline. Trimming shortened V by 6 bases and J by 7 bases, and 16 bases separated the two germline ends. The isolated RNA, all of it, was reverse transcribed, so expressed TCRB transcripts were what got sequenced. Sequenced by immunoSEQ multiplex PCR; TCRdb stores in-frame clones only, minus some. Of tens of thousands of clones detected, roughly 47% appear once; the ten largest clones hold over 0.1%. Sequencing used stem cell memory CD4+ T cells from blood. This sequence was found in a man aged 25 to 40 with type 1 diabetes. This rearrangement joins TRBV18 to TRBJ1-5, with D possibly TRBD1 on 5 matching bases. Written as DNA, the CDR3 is TGTGCCAGCTCCACCAGCCAGGGATACCAGCCCCAGCATTTT. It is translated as CASSTSQGYQPQHF.